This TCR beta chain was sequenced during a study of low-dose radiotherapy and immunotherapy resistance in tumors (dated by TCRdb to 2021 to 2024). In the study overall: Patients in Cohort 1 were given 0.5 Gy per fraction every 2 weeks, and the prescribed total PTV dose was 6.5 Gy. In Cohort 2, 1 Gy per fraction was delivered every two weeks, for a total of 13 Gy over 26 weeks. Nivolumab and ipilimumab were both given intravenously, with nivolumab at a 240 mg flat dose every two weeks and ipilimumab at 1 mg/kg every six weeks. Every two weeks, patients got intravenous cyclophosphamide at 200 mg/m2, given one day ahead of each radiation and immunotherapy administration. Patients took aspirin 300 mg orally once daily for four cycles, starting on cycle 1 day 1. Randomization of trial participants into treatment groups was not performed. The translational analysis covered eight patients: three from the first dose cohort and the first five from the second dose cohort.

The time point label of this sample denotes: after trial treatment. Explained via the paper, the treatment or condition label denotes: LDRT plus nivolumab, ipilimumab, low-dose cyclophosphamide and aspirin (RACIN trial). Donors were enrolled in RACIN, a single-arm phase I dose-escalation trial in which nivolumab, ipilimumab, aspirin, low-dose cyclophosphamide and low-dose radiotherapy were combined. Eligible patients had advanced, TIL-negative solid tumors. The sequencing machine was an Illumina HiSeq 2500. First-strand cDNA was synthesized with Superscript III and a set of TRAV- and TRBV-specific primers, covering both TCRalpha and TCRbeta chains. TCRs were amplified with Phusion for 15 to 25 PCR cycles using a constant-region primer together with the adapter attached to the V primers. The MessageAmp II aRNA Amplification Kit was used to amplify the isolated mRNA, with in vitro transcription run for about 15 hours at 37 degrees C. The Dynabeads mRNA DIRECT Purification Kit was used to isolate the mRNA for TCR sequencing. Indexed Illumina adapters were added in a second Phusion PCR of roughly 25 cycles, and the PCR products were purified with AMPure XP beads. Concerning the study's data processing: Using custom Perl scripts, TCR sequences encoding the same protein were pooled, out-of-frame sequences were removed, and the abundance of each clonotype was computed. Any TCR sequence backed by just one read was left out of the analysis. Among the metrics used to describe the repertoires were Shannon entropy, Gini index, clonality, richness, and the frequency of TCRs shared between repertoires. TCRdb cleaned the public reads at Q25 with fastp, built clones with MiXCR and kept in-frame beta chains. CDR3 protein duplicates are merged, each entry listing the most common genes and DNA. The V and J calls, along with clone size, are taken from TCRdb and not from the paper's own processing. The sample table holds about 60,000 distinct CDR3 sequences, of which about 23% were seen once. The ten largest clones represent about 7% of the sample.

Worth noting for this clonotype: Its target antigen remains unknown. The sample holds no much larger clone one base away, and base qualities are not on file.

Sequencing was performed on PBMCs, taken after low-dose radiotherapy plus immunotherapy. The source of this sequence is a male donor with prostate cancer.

Here is the DNA: TGTGCCAGCAGTTTGCAGGGTTTGAATTCACCCCTCCACTTT. Translated, it reads CASSLQGLNSPLHF. In this chain, TRBV28 is recombined with TRBJ1-6; the D segment could be TRBD1, given 5 matching bases. Spanning cysteine to phenylalanine, the CDR3 consists of 14 amino acids. Solely the CDR3 DNA is kept, with 42 bases framed from the first base. Relative to germline, V is 3 bases shorter and J is 7 bases shorter, with 10 bases between their ends. The germline V gene encodes CDR1 MDHEN and CDR2 SYDVKM. When the CDR3 is completed using the reference TRBV28 and TRBJ1-6 genes on either side, the full variable domain is DVKVTQSSRYLVKRTGEKVFLECVQDMDHENMFWYRQDPGLGLRLIYFSYDVKMKEKGDIPEGYSVSREKKERFSLILESASTNQTSMYLCASSLQGLNSPLHFGNGTRLTVT.